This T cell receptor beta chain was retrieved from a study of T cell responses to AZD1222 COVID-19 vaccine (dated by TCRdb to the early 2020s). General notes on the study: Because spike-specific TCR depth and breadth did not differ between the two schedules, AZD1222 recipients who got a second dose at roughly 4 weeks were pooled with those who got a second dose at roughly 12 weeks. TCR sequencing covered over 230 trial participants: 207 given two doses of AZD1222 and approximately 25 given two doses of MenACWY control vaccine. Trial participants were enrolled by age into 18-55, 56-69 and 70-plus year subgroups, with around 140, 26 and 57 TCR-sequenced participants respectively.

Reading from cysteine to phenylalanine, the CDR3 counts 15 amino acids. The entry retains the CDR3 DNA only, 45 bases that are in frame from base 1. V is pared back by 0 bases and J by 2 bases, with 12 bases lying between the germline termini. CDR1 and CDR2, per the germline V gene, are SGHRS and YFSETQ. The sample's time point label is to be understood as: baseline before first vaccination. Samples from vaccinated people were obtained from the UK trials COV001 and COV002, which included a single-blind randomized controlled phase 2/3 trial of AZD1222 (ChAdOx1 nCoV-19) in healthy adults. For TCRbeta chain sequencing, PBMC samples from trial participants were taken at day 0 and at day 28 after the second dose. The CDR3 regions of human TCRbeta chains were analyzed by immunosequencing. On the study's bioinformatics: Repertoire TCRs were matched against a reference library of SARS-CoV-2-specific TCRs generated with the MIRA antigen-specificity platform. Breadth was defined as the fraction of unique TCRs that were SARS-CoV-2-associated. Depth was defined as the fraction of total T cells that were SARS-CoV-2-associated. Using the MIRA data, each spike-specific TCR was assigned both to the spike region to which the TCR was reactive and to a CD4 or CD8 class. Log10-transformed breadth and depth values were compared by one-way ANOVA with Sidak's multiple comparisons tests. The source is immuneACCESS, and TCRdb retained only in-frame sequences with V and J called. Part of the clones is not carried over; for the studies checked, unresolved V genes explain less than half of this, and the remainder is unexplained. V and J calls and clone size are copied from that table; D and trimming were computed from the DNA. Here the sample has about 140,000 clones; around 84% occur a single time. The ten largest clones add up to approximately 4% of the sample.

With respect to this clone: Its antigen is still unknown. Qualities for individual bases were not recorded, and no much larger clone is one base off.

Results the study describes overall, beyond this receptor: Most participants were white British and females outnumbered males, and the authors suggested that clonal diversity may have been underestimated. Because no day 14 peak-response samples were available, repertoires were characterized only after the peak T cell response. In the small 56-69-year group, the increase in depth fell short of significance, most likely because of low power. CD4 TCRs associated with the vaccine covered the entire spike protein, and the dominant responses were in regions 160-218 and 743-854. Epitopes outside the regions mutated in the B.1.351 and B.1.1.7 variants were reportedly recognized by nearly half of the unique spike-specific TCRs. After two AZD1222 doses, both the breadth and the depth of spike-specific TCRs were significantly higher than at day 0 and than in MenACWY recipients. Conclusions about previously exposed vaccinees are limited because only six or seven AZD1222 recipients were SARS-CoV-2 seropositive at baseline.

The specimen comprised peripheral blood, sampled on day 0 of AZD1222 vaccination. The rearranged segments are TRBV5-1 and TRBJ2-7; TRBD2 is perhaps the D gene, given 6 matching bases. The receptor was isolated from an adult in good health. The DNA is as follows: TGCGCCAGCAGCTTGGGATCGACGGGAGCCTACGAGCAGTACTTC. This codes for CASSLGSTGAYEQYF.